The 6 T cell receptor beta chains given below trace back to one sample, sequenced in a study of T cell clonality in common variable immunodeficiency. Here immunoSEQ multiplex PCR was the method, and the copy in TCRdb shows in-frame clones only, minus some. The sample was found to contain approximately 60,000 clones, and every one recurs. The sequencing sample was made of peripheral blood mononuclear cells. The source of these receptors is a person aged 18-69 years in good health.

This clone was counted ten times or more. Germline and junction disagree at one end, which may indicate a read error. The CDR3 end falls 3 residues outside the read, so it is completed with the germline J gene. V usage is TRBV4-2 and J usage is TRBJ1-4; a possible D gene is TRBD1 (5 bases). In germline, CDR1 is LGHNA, CDR2 YNFKEQ. The CDR3 runs 13 residues. The DNA read from the CDR3 is TGCGCCAGCAGCCAAGAGAGGGGAGAAAAA. Protein sequence: CASSQERGEK. The full CDR3 sequence reads CASSQERGEKLFF.

At least ten counts were recorded for this clone. The CDR3 end falls 3 residues outside the read, so it is completed with the germline J gene. The chain couples TRBV27 to TRBJ2-1, with TRBD2 matching over 7 bases. V shed 7 bases, J shed 7 bases, and the junction held 16 bases outside the gene matches. Per germline, CDR1 MNHEY and CDR2 SMNVEV (reference sequence). CDR3 length: 16 residues. Incomplete CDR3 DNA: TGTGCCAGCAATCGCGAGAGCGGGGTTGGAAGGAATGAG. It yields the protein CASNRESGVGRNE. The CDR3 reads in full as CASNRESGVGRNEQFF.

This clone has only a few counts. Just one base apart from a much larger clone, this may be a read error. The CDR3 end falls 3 residues outside the read, so it is completed with the germline J gene. The V and J genes are TRBV6-2 or TRBV6-3 and TRBJ2-3; D is unclear. The germline V gene has CDR1 MNHEY and CDR2 SVGEGT. The CDR3 covers 17 residues. The CDR3 reads CASSYFGPSAGNQPQYF. The sequenced CDR3 bases are TGTGCCAGCAGTTATTTTGGGCCATCGGCCGGAAATCAGCCG.

This clone was seen at least ten times. Coverage ceases 3 residues before the CDR3 finishes, and the germline J gene fills in the end. The chain carries TRBV19 and TRBJ2-1; D may be TRBD2 (5 bases). Trimming shortened V by 6 bases and J by 2 bases, and 11 bases separated the two germline ends. CDR3 length: 14 amino acids. In germline, CDR1 is LNHDA, CDR2 SQIVND (reference sequence). The DNA read from the CDR3 is TGTGCCAGTAGAGACTACGGCCCCTACAATGAG. Translation gives CASRDYGPYNE. The whole CDR3 is CASRDYGPYNEQFF.

This clone was recorded many times. The read halts 3 residues ahead of the CDR3 end, with the missing end drawn from the germline J gene. The rearrangement uses TRBV18 and TRBJ1-4, with a possible D match to TRBD1 (5 bases). This CDR3 is built from 13 residues. Germline lookup yields CDR1 KGHSH and CDR2 LQKENI. V was clipped by 2 bases and J by 8 bases, with 9 bases between them. The CDR3: CASSPGGAEKLFF. The covered CDR3 bases are TGTGCCAGCTCACCAGGTGGGGCAGAAAAA.

This clone was seen repeatedly, ten times or more. CDR3 region: CSARAGTSSYNEQFF. CDR3 DNA (partial): TGCAGTGCTAGGGCCGGGACAAGCTCCTACAATGAG. The genes are TRBV20-1 and TRBJ2-1; D perhaps matches TRBD1 (6 bases). The CDR3 goes on 3 residues after the read ends, and that part is filled in from the germline J gene. V was cut by 3 bases and J by 0 bases, with 12 bases left in between. Germline V gene lookup returns CDR1 DFQATT and CDR2 SNEGSKA (reference sequence). The CDR3 is 15 amino acids.